The present T cell receptor (beta chain) was sequenced within a study of T cells in Graves' hyperthyroidism and ophthalmopathy. V lost 2 bases to trimming and J lost 4 bases; unmatched junction nucleotides: 13. The CDR3 extends over 18 amino acids. CDR1 is MNHNY and CDR2 is SVGAGI in the germline V gene (reference sequence). Amplification yielded TCR beta CDR3 regions, with RNA transcripts as the source. The HTBI primer set was used in a first-round RT-PCR of the TCR CDR3. Using its own MiXCR run on the multiplex PCR reads, TCRdb lists one record per CDR3 protein. Here the sample spans over 700,000 distinct CDR3 sequences, 35% to 45% being singletons.

This sequence joins TRBV6-6 and TRBJ1-5; 8 nucleotides line up with TRBD1. This receptor was taken from a man between 18 and 29 years old with Graves' hyperthyroidism. What was sequenced was blood. In nucleotides, the CDR3 is TGTGCCAGCAGTTACCCAAAAGGACAGGGATTAGGGAATCAGCCCCAGCATTTT. This gives the protein CASSYPKGQGLGNQPQHF.